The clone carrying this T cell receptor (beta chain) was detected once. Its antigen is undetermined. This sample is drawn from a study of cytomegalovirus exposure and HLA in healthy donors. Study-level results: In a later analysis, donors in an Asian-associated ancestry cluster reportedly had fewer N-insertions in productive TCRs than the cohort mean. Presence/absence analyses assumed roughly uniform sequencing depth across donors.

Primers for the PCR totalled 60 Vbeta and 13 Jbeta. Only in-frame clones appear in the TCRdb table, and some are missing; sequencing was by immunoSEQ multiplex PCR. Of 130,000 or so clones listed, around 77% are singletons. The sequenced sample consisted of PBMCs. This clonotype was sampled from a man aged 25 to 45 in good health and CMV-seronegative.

The CDR3: CASSRGTGDNSPLHF. The CDR3 DNA is TGTGCCAGCAGCCGAGGGACAGGCGATAATTCACCCCTCCACTTT. The V and J genes are TRBV4-2 and TRBJ1-6, with 8 bases identical to TRBD1. The CDR3 is made up of 15 amino acids. Germline V gives CDR1 LGHNA, CDR2 YNFKEQ. Trimming took 4 bases from V and 5 from J; bases not matched to a gene: 4.